The TCR beta chain described here comes from a study of blood T cell repertoires in COVID-19. About the study: The samples span acute and convalescent COVID-19 from the United States, Italy and Spain. Sample material is recorded as cDNA or gDNA derived from T cells, B-cell-depleted T cells, or PBMCs.

Seattle cases were enrolled at active infection and followed longitudinally. This clone was counted a few times. Germline lookup yields CDR1 LNHDA and CDR2 SQIVND (reference sequence). The CDR3 has 14 amino acids. V lost 7 bases, J lost 0 bases, and 11 bases lay in between. Per the original methods: Reference gene primers were amplified, and this amplification served to estimate nucleated cell counts. Sequencing was performed with immunoSEQ multiplex PCR; in TCRdb, only in-frame clones are kept and a portion is missing. For V, J and clone size, that table is used; D and trimming come from the DNA. Of about 280,000 clones in the sample, roughly 86% were seen once.

This chain links TRBV19 with TRBJ2-3, with D perhaps TRBD1 (5 bases). The source is a woman under 40 with COVID-19, enrolled during active disease. Sequencing was done on a sample of peripheral blood. Written as DNA, the CDR3 is TGTGCCAGTAAAAAGGGGCTGAGCACAGATACGCAGTATTTT. This codes for CASKKGLSTDTQYF.